Shown below are 18 T cell receptor beta chains from a single sample sequenced in a study of human T cells and chemical hapten exposure (dated by TCRdb to about 2021). The time point label for this specimen denotes: pre-sensitization, week 0. Per the publication, the treatment or condition label means: therapeutic diphenylcyclopropenone sensitization with weekly scalp DPC. The protocol used for the library was RACE. Sequencing took place on a NextSeq 500. TCRdb trimmed public reads at Q25 via fastp, called clones via MiXCR and kept in-frame beta chains. Identical CDR3 proteins give one entry, which carries the most common genes and DNA. For this sample the table gives around 300,000 distinct CDR3 sequences, of which approximately 7.5% were detected only once. The ten largest make up 1.2% of the sample. Here the sequenced sample was whole blood, taken in connection with sensitization to the hapten diphenylcyclopropenone (DPC). These receptors all come from a man between 18 and 35 years old with alopecia areata. Some clones in this sample may be carry-over from other donors' samples.

The sample holds a few counts of this clonotype. The chain links TRBV9 to TRBJ2-7, with D perhaps TRBD2 (5 bases). Trimming left V 0 bases short and J 6 bases short, with 13 bases between. CDR1 and CDR2 from the germline V gene are SGDLS and YYNGEE. The CDR3 contains 14 residues. The CDR3 DNA follows: TGTGCCAGCAGCGTAGACTCTGAACTAGGCGAGCAGTACTTC. Translating gives CASSVDSELGEQYF.

This clonotype has a count of ten or more. The genes are TRBV12-3 or TRBV12-4 and TRBJ2-3, with a possible D match to TRBD1 (5 bases). The length of the CDR3 is 14 residues. V lost 5 bases and J lost 3, with 12 bases in between. The DNA of the CDR3 is TGTGCCAGCAGTGCCATGCAGGGAACAGATACGCAGTATTTT. This translates into CASSAMQGTDTQYF.

The chain combines TRBV2 with TRBJ2-5, with TRBD2 matching 9 bases. CDR1 is SNHLY and CDR2 is FYNNEI in the germline V gene. The CDR3 has 14 residues. V lost 3 bases to trimming and J lost 4 bases; unmatched junction nucleotides: 3. CDR3 coding DNA: TGTGCCAGCAGTGATACGACTAGCGGAGAGACCCAGTACTTC. It translates to CASSDTTSGETQYF.

The chain links TRBV7-9 to TRBJ2-4; D might be TRBD2 (5 bases). V was pared by 3 bases and J by 0 bases, with 12 bases between. CDR3 size: 16 residues. Germline loops: CDR1 SEHNR, CDR2 FQNEAQ (reference sequence). The CDR3 is CASSLRADVAKNIQYF. For the CDR3, the DNA is TGTGCCAGCAGCTTGAGGGCAGATGTAGCCAAAAACATTCAGTACTTC.

This clonotype was detected many times. The CDR3 loop is CASSILEGFDSPLHF. The CDR3 nucleotides are TGTGCCAGCAGTATCCTGGAGGGGTTTGATTCACCCCTCCACTTT. The chain uses TRBV7-2 and TRBJ1-6; D might be TRBD1 (5 bases). The CDR3 consists of 15 residues. Trimming took off 6 bases at V and 8 bases at J, with 17 bases between the two ends. Germline V gene lookup returns CDR1 SGHTA and CDR2 FQGNSA.

This clonotype was seen many times. The chain is built from TRBV4-1 and TRBJ1-5; D call uncertain. The V end lost 1 base, the J end lost 2 bases, and 15 bases lay between the germline ends. This CDR3 is 17 amino acids long. In germline, CDR1 is MGHRA, CDR2 YSYEKL. This chain's CDR3 is CASSQVRGIPRNQPQHF. In DNA form, the CDR3 reads TGCGCCAGCAGCCAAGTTAGAGGGATCCCGCGCAATCAGCCCCAGCATTTT.

J is TRBJ1-6 and V is TRBV10-3, with 7 bases that match TRBD1. With V trimmed by 4 bases and J by 1 base, 7 bases remained unmatched. Germline assignment: CDR1 ENHRY and CDR2 SYGVKD. This CDR3 has 17 residues. The CDR3, as DNA: TGTGCCATCAGTGGACAGGGCCCCTCATCCTATAATTCACCCCTCCACTTT. Its translation: CAISGQGPSSYNSPLHF.

This clonotype was observed many times. The V gene is TRBV7-9, the J gene TRBJ1-1; possibly TRBD1 for D (5 bases). This CDR3 contains 13 residues. V was shortened by 6 bases and J by 1 base, with 9 bases between the two germline ends. Germline CDR1 and CDR2: SEHNR and FQNEAQ (reference sequence). The CDR3 sequence: CASSSGSNTEAFF. In nucleotides, the CDR3 is TGTGCCAGCAGTTCAGGGTCGAACACTGAAGCTTTCTTT.

There are a few counts of this clonotype. The chain joins TRBV27 to TRBJ2-3; D is undetermined. CDR3 length equals 14 residues. CDR1 is MNHEY, CDR2 SMNVEV, per germline (reference sequence). V lost 2 bases and J 2 bases, leaving 8 bases between the germline ends. This chain's CDR3 is CASSLNTYTDTQYF. As DNA, the CDR3 is TGTGCCAGCAGTTTAAATACCTACACAGATACGCAGTATTTT.

This chain uses TRBV3-1 with TRBJ1-2, with D unresolved. This CDR3 is 14 amino acids long. Trimming pared 5 bases from V and 4 bases from J, leaving 14 bases between. From germline, CDR1 is LGHDT and CDR2 YNNKEL (reference sequence). CDR3 residues: CASSEYTAAYGYTF. As DNA, the CDR3 is TGTGCCAGCAGCGAGTACACGGCAGCCTATGGCTACACCTTC.

This clonotype was detected only a few times. The gene calls are TRBV6-1 and TRBJ2-7, with TRBD2 matching over 7 bases. The germline CDR1 and CDR2 sequences are MNHNS and SASEGT. V lost 4 bases to trimming and J lost 4 bases; unmatched junction nucleotides: 7. The CDR3 extends over 14 amino acids. CDR3 amino acids: CASSAGGQLYEQYF. The CDR3 nucleotides are TGTGCCAGCAGTGCGGGGGGTCAATTATACGAGCAGTACTTC.

This clonotype was observed a few times. The rearrangement joins TRBV7-9 to TRBJ1-1; D gene unclear. Germline CDR1 SEHNR, CDR2 FQNEAQ (reference sequence). The V end lost 0 bases, the J end lost 0 bases, and 11 bases lay between the germline ends. The CDR3 is made up of 16 amino acids. This CDR3 reads CASSLANGPMNTEAFF. As DNA, the CDR3 is TGTGCCAGCAGCTTAGCAAACGGGCCCATGAACACTGAAGCTTTCTTT.

This clonotype was seen only a few times. This chain connects TRBV6-6 to TRBJ2-6; 8 nucleotides agree with TRBD1. Trimming took 8 bases from V and 4 from J; bases not matched to a gene: 1. CDR3 size: 13 residues. Germline CDR1 is MNHNY and CDR2 is SVGAGI (reference sequence). The CDR3 DNA follows: TGTGCCAGCCAGGGGGCCGGGGCCAACGTCCTGACTTTC. It translates to CASQGAGANVLTF.

In this sample, this clonotype turned up a few times. The CDR3 here is CASSARTQDTQYF. The CDR3 nucleotides read TGTGCCAGCAGCGCCCGGACACAAGATACGCAGTATTTT. The chain carries TRBV9 and TRBJ2-3, with D possibly matching TRBD1 (5 bases). V lost 3 bases and J 5 bases, leaving 10 bases between the germline ends. CDR3 length equals 13 residues. Germline V gene sequence: CDR1 SGDLS, CDR2 YYNGEE. The full variable domain, its missing parts supplied by reference TRBV9 and TRBJ2-3, is DSGVTQTPKHLITATGQRVTLRCSPRSGDLSVYWYQQSLDQGLQFLIQYYNGEERAKGNILERFSAQQFPDLHSELNLSSLELGDSALYFCASSARTQDTQYFGPGTRLTVL.

There are a few counts of this clonotype. The chain combines TRBV4-3 with TRBJ1-4; 7 bases are a match to TRBD1. Germline V lookup: CDR1 LGHNA, CDR2 YSLEER. Germline trimming cut 4 bases from V and 8 bases from J; bases unmatched to any gene: 10. This CDR3 comprises 15 residues. The DNA of the CDR3 is TGCGCCAGCAGCCGTTCGACAGGGAGGCAAGAAAAACTGTTTTTT. This gives the protein CASSRSTGRQEKLFF.

This clonotype was seen a few times. This chain connects TRBV29-1 to TRBJ1-2, with 7 bases matching TRBD1. CDR3 length: 14 amino acids. Germline V gives CDR1 SQVTM, CDR2 ANQGSEA. V shed 5 bases, J shed 4 bases, and the junction held 10 bases outside the gene matches. CDR3 residues: CSVLGIRQGYGYTF. CDR3 DNA sequence: TGCAGCGTTCTTGGCATTCGACAGGGCTATGGCTACACCTTC.

This clonotype was picked up many times. The chain joins TRBV10-3 to TRBJ1-1, with 9 positions matching TRBD1. V trimming: 4 bases; J trimming: 2 bases; junction bases outside the gene matches: 2. From germline, CDR1 is ENHRY and CDR2 SYGVKD. The CDR3 sequence is 14 residues long. The CDR3 DNA sequence: TGTGCCATCAGTGGGGGACAGGGCAACACTGAAGCTTTCTTT. Protein sequence: CAISGGQGNTEAFF.

This clonotype was counted many times. This chain links TRBV28 with TRBJ1-4, with TRBD1 as a possible D gene (6 bases). This CDR3 has 16 residues. Per the germline V gene, CDR1 is MDHEN and CDR2 is SYDVKM. V shed 6 bases and J shed 0 bases, with 14 bases lying between them. CDR3 DNA sequence: TGTGCCAGCAGGAGGGGGACCTTTACAACTAATGAAAAACTGTTTTTT. This codes for CASRRGTFTTNEKLFF.